The rows below give T cell receptor beta chains drawn from one sample of a study of blood T cell repertoires in COVID-19. Using immunoSEQ multiplex PCR, the repertoire was profiled, and TCRdb retains in-frame clones only, with some absent. The data contain around 290,000 clones, roughly 92% of them singletons. Material: peripheral blood. These receptors were taken from a woman between 25 and 40 years old with COVID-19, enrolled during active disease. The CDR3 runs from the conserved cysteine through the conserved F or W. D genes are given only for firm matches. Clone sizes are given selectively: once, few, many, or a class where the clone is expanded.

clone_size	d_call	v_call	j_call	cdr3_aa
.	.	TRBV18	TRBJ2-1	CASSPPVAGQEQFF
.	.	TRBV9	TRBJ1-2	CASSVGTDNYGYTF
once	TRBD1	TRBV7-2	TRBJ2-1	CASSLRQGNNEQFF
.	.	TRBV5-1	TRBJ1-6	CASSLHREKSPLHF
.	.	TRBV6-5	TRBJ1-4	CASPPGSTNEKLFF
.	.	TRBV19	TRBJ1-5	CASSIEDSNQPQHF
once	.	TRBV7-9	TRBJ1-1	CASSFSERIEAFF
.	TRBD1	TRBV5-4	TRBJ1-2	CASSLGGQRASGYTF
.	TRBD1	TRBV25-1	TRBJ2-7	CASSLCLDRVSYEQYF
.	TRBD2	TRBV5-5	TRBJ2-1	CASSRTGTSGVNEQFF
few	.	TRBV19	TRBJ1-5	CASSPRYNQPQHF
.	TRBD2	TRBV6-6	TRBJ2-3	CASSPYSPAGAYDTQYF
.	TRBD1	TRBV5-1	TRBJ1-2	CASSLGHSQTGDGYTF
.	.	TRBV28	TRBJ1-1	CASSLSAETNTEAFF
.	.	TRBV14	TRBJ1-2	CASSSGKRAGYTF
.	.	TRBV7-9	TRBJ1-2	CASSLAPGPGGYTF
.	TRBD2	TRBV3-1/TRBV3-2	TRBJ2-3	CASSQAKREKYF
.	TRBD2	TRBV27	TRBJ2-7	CASSLWAGGYEQYF
.	.	TRBV19	TRBJ1-2	CASTGDGGIGYGYTF
once	TRBD2	TRBV11-1	TRBJ2-1	CASSLLAGPNEQFF
.	.	TRBV15	TRBJ2-2	CATSRSIAGELFF
few	TRBD2	TRBV11-1	TRBJ2-3	CASSLLLAGSTDTQYF
.	.	TRBV28	TRBJ2-7	CATLIGSLAGEQYF
.	.	TRBV7-2	TRBJ1-5	CASSFSENQPQHF
.	.	TRBV12-3/TRBV12-4	TRBJ1-1	CASVNRAYEAFF
few	.	TRBV5-4	TRBJ2-2	CASSSLTSNGELFF
.	TRBD1	TRBV28	TRBJ1-1	CASSIRTGPGKAFF
.	.	TRBV7-9	TRBJ2-1	CASSSTGGAYNEQFF
.	TRBD1	TRBV18	TRBJ1-2	CASLPTGGYGYTF
.	TRBD2	TRBV5-1	TRBJ2-1	CASSLSQKAGGMSSYNEQFF
.	.	TRBV28	TRBJ1-2	CASSPPLLRGYTF
.	TRBD1	TRBV28	TRBJ2-1	CASSSTGGSDTNEQFF
.	.	TRBV19	TRBJ1-4	CASSQGHVNEKLFF
few	TRBD2	TRBV10-2	TRBJ2-3	CASSGVAGVPTQDTQYF
few	.	TRBV7-8	TRBJ2-7	CASSRRDEQYF
.	TRBD2	TRBV24-1	TRBJ2-1	CATSDFSGGTYNEQFF
.	.	TRBV4-2	TRBJ2-5	CASSQGAGETQYF
.	.	TRBV27	TRBJ1-6	CASLGRARGSPLHF
.	TRBD1	TRBV27	TRBJ2-7	CASSLLGQGYEQYF